This T cell receptor beta chain appears in the sequencing data of a study of blood T cells in healthy people across ages. The V end was cut by 6 bases, the J end by 5 bases, with 21 bases between. The CDR3 spans 16 residues. Germline values: CDR1 SGHTA, CDR2 FQGNSA. Combining a sample-barcoded 5' primer with a J-beta primer mix, a second PCR ran for about 7 to 11 cycles. Template switching added a 12-random-nucleotide identifier to every cDNA molecule. TCRdb reanalysed the 5' RACE reads using MiXCR and keeps one entry per CDR3 protein. The table shows 790,000 or so distinct CDR3 sequences, with just over 55% occurring only once.

The receptor was derived from a man aged 40-55 years in good health. The J gene is TRBJ2-3, the V gene TRBV7-2; D tentatively fits TRBD1 or TRBD2 (5 bases each). Sequencing was carried out using blood. The CDR3 reads CASSLTGTPRGDTQYF. The CDR3 nucleotides read TGTGCCAGCAGTCTAACCGGGACGCCAAGAGGAGATACGCAGTATTTT.